These 14 T cell receptor beta chains were all obtained from the same sample, sequenced in a study of T-cell reconstitution after alpha-beta-depleted transplantation in children. Unique molecular identifiers featured in how the TCRbeta library was prepared. MiXCR, run by TCRdb on the PCR reads, gives a single entry per CDR3 protein. The sample includes 200,000 to 250,000 distinct CDR3 sequences, more than 10% of them seen just once. This specimen consisted of PBMCs from the stem cell graft donor, obtained from the stem cell graft. These receptors were collected from a human donor who donated a stem cell graft to a child with acute lymphoblastic leukemia.

This sequence joins TRBV7-2 and TRBJ1-1, with D uncertain. Deletions cut 0 bases from V and 7 bases from J, with 0 bases between. The CDR3 covers 10 residues. Germline-derived CDR1 and CDR2 are SGHTA and FQGNSA. This CDR3 reads CASSLAEAFF. The CDR3 nucleotides read TGTGCCAGCAGCTTAGCTGAAGCTTTCTTT.

This clonotype came up a few times. The junction and the germline gene differ at one end; a read error may be behind it. The chain is built from TRBV19 and TRBJ2-1; D is tentatively TRBD1 or TRBD2 (5 bases each). Germline CDR1 reads LNHDA; CDR2 reads SQIVND (reference sequence). The CDR3 contains 16 residues. The CDR3: CASSRGARSSYNEQFF. Here the CDR3 DNA reads TGTGCCAGCAGTAGGGGAGCCAGAAGCTCCTACAATGAGCAGTTCTTC.

This clonotype showed up many times. The chain has TRBV5-1 and TRBJ2-1; TRBD2 matches at 8 bases. The CDR3 extends over 15 amino acids. With 6 bases clipped from V and 8 bases from J, the junction kept 13 bases outside the gene matches. Looked up from germline, CDR1 is SGHRS and CDR2 is YFSETQ. Here the CDR3 reads CASKPRSGSLHEQFF. CDR3 coding DNA: TGCGCCAGCAAGCCGCGCAGCGGGAGTCTTCATGAGCAGTTCTTC.

This clonotype appeared many times. CDR3 in amino acids: CASSSEDRGVTGELFF. The CDR3 DNA sequence: TGCGCCAGCAGCTCGGAGGACAGGGGGGTCACCGGGGAGCTGTTTTTT. The rearrangement uses TRBV5-1 and TRBJ2-2; TRBD1 aligns across 10 bases. The CDR3 length is 16 residues. Germline V CDR1 and CDR2: SGHRS, YFSETQ. Unmatched junction bases numbered 6, after V lost 3 bases and J lost 4 bases.

This clonotype was found a few times. The chain carries TRBV5-1 and TRBJ1-2; D uncertain. Germline CDR1 and CDR2: SGHRS and YFSETQ. Trimming pared 3 bases from V and 3 bases from J, leaving 6 bases between. The CDR3 is 12 amino acids. CDR3 amino acids: CASSSGYYGYTF. CDR3 DNA sequence: TGCGCCAGCAGCTCGGGCTACTATGGCTACACCTTC.

The CDR3 sequence: CASSLDPQPTEAFF. The CDR3 nucleotides read TGCGCCAGCAGCTTGGATCCGCAGCCCACTGAAGCTTTCTTT. The chain carries TRBV5-1 and TRBJ1-1, with unresolved D. Germline CDR1 reads SGHRS; CDR2 reads YFSETQ. This CDR3 contains 14 residues. The V end was cut by 0 bases, the J end by 4 bases, with 10 bases between.

The genes are TRBV5-4 and TRBJ2-5, with 8 nucleotides matching TRBD1. Germline loops: CDR1 SGHNT, CDR2 YYREEE (reference sequence). Trimming took 5 bases from V and 3 from J; bases not matched to a gene: 9. The CDR3 totals 15 residues. This CDR3 reads CASRERTGTKETQYF. DNA of the CDR3: TGTGCCAGCAGGGAGAGGACAGGGACCAAAGAGACCCAGTACTTC.

Turning to this clonotype: A much larger clone sits a single nucleotide away, making a read error possible. The rearrangement joins TRBV6-1 to TRBJ2-3; no definite D call. The end of the DNA aligns better with TRBJ1-5, so the J call may be wrong. CDR1 is MNHNS and CDR2 is SASEGT in the germline V gene. CDR3 length equals 13 residues. The CDR3 nucleotides are TGTGCCAGTTCGCGGGAGATGAAAGATACGCAGCATTTT. Translated: CASSREMKDTQHF.

This clonotype occurred many times. This rearrangement joins TRBV5-1 to TRBJ2-6; D not resolved. There are 14 residues in the CDR3. Deletions cut 6 bases from V and 0 bases from J, with 7 bases between. Germline CDR1 SGHRS, CDR2 YFSETQ. The chain's CDR3 is CASKQSSGANVLTF. The CDR3 coding sequence is TGCGCCAGCAAGCAGAGCTCTGGGGCCAACGTCCTGACTTTC.

This clonotype was seen many times. V gene TRBV11-1 combines with J gene TRBJ2-1, with TRBD1 identical over 7 bases. Germline CDR1 reads SGHAT; CDR2 reads FQDESV (reference sequence). The CDR3 spans 15 residues. V trimming: 5 bases; J trimming: 6 bases; junction bases outside the gene matches: 10. The CDR3 sequence is CASSPLDRVRNEQFF. For the CDR3, the DNA is TGTGCCAGCAGCCCACTCGACAGGGTGCGCAATGAGCAGTTCTTC.

This clonotype was observed at least ten times. The chain uses TRBV5-6 and TRBJ1-2; D unresolved. Trimming took off 4 bases at V and 8 bases at J, with 18 bases between the two ends. Germline values: CDR1 SGHDT, CDR2 YYEEEE. This CDR3 is built from 14 residues. The chain's CDR3 is CASSRRHGSAGYTF. The CDR3 DNA is TGTGCCAGCAGCCGGAGACACGGATCGGCAGGCTACACCTTC. The entire variable domain, with the rest obtained from reference TRBV5-6 and TRBJ1-2, is as follows: DAGVTQSPTHLIKTRGQQVTLRCSPKSGHDTVSWYQQALGQGPQFIFQYYEEEERQRGNFPDRFSGHQFPNYSSELNVNALLLGDSALYLCASSRRHGSAGYTFGSGTRLTVV.

In its sample, this clonotype was seen a few times. The chain recombines TRBV5-1 with TRBJ1-1, with a tentative D call TRBD1 (5 bases). This CDR3 region has 13 residues. Germline assignment: CDR1 SGHRS and CDR2 YFSETQ. V lost 2 bases and J lost 5, with 10 bases in between. DNA for the CDR3: TGCGCCAGCAGCTTAGCGGGGCAAACTGAAGCTTTCTTT. Translating gives CASSLAGQTEAFF.

This clonotype was found a few times. V gene TRBV18 combines with J gene TRBJ1-1; D not certain. V lost 4 bases and J lost 5, with 11 bases in between. Per the germline V gene, CDR1 is KGHSH and CDR2 is LQKENI. The CDR3 totals 13 residues. Written as DNA, the CDR3 is TGTGCCAGCTCACAGGGAAAGGGAACTGAAGCTTTCTTT. Amino acid sequence: CASSQGKGTEAFF.

This clonotype was detected ten times or more. The chain joins TRBV18 to TRBJ1-3, with a weak D call TRBD1 (5 bases). The V end was cut by 2 bases, the J end by 2 bases, with 16 bases between. This CDR3 has 17 amino acids. Germline values: CDR1 KGHSH, CDR2 LQKENI. CDR3: CASSPVTRGETGNTIYF. The CDR3 DNA reads as TGTGCCAGCTCACCAGTGACGCGGGGGGAGACTGGAAACACCATATATTTT.